Below are 12 T cell receptor beta chains sequenced from a single sample in a study of human T cells and chemical hapten exposure (dated by TCRdb to about 2021). The time point label here, explained by the study, means: pre-sensitization, week 0. The treatment or condition label corresponds to: therapeutic diphenylcyclopropenone sensitization with weekly scalp DPC. Library method: RACE. The listed sequencing device is NextSeq 500. TCRdb applied fastp at Q25 and MiXCR to the public reads, then kept only in-frame beta chains. Duplicate CDR3 protein sequences are folded into a single record with the most common DNA and genes. Here the sample has about 380,000 distinct CDR3 sequences; approximately 5% occur a single time. Jointly, the top ten make up about 2.5% of the sample. The material was whole blood, obtained in connection with sensitization to the hapten diphenylcyclopropenone (DPC). All receptors come from a woman aged 45-65 years with alopecia areata. Some clones in this sample may be carry-over from other donors' samples.

About this clonotype: A single base separates this from a much larger clone, so it may be a read error. The V call is TRBV5-5, the J call TRBJ1-4; D is undetermined. Trimming left V 3 bases short and J 8 bases short, with 11 bases between. Germline CDR1 reads SGHKS; CDR2 reads YYEKEE (reference sequence). CDR3 length: 13 amino acids. This CDR3 is CASSSVFGEKLFF. CDR3 coding DNA: TGTGCCAGCAGCTCGGTCTTCGGGGAAAAACTGTTTTTT.

The CDR3 DNA sequence: TGCAGCGTTGCCAGGGGAGGGGGCCCCCAGCATTTT. Its protein is CSVARGGGPQHF. The rearrangement links TRBV29-1 to TRBJ1-5; 7 bases align to TRBD1. The junction had 7 bases not matched to a gene; V was cut back by 4 bases and J by 10 bases. Looked up from germline, CDR1 is SQVTM and CDR2 is ANQGSEA. The CDR3 consists of 12 residues.

This clonotype was seen only a few times. The chain is built from TRBV7-8 and TRBJ2-3; tentatively, D is TRBD2 (5 bases). V was cut by 5 bases and J by 11 bases, with 17 bases left in between. The CDR3 is 13 residues long. Germline V gene sequence: CDR1 SGHVS, CDR2 FQNEAQ. CDR3 loop: CASSRGPAGKQYF. CDR3 DNA: TGTGCCAGCAGCCGCGGACCCGCCGGGAAGCAGTATTTT.

This clonotype was observed a few times. The chain combines TRBV11-2 with TRBJ1-4; no clear D. V was pared by 5 bases and J by 0 bases, with 10 bases between. Germline assignment: CDR1 SGHAT and CDR2 FQNNGV. CDR3 size: 15 residues. The CDR3 DNA reads as TGTGCCAGCAGCAGGACGGTTGCAACTAATGAAAAACTGTTTTTT. Amino acid sequence: CASSRTVATNEKLFF.

This clonotype appeared a few times. This chain links TRBV4-2 with TRBJ2-3; D unresolved. Deletions cut 3 bases from V and 4 bases from J, with 5 bases between. Per germline, CDR1 LGHNA and CDR2 YNFKEQ. The CDR3 is 12 residues long. CDR3 region: CASSQSADTQYF. The CDR3 nucleotides read TGTGCCAGCAGCCAGTCAGCAGATACGCAGTATTTT.

This clonotype came up a few times. The chain recombines TRBV7-7 with TRBJ1-1; D is undetermined. The V gene's germline CDR1 is SSHAT and CDR2 FNYEAQ (reference sequence). Trimming left V 1 base short and J 1 base short, with 10 bases between. The CDR3 loop spans 15 amino acids. The CDR3 loop reads CASSLEVGPNTEAFF. DNA of the CDR3: TGTGCCAGCAGCTTAGAGGTCGGGCCGAACACTGAAGCTTTCTTT. Drawing the rest from reference TRBV7-7 and TRBJ1-1, the complete variable domain is GAGVSQSPRYKVTKRGQDVTLRCDPISSHATLYWYQQALGQGPEFLTYFNYEAQPDKSGLPSDRFSAERPEGSISTLTIQRTEQRDSAMYRCASSLEVGPNTEAFFGQGTRLTVV.

In its sample, this clonotype was seen many times. CDR3 residues: CASSSSRQGTQPQHF. In nucleotides, the CDR3 is TGTGCCAGCAGCTCCAGCAGACAGGGGACTCAGCCCCAGCATTTT. J is TRBJ1-5 and V is TRBV5-6; 8 nucleotides align to TRBD1. Germline V gene lookup returns CDR1 SGHDT and CDR2 YYEEEE. The CDR3 runs to 15 residues. V lost 3 bases to trimming and J lost 6 bases; unmatched junction nucleotides: 8.

This chain links TRBV7-2 with TRBJ1-4; 7 bases are a match to TRBD1. V was clipped by 5 bases and J by 4 bases; unmatched bases: 7. Germline V gene lookup returns CDR1 SGHTA and CDR2 FQGNSA. The length of the CDR3 is 15 residues. The CDR3: CASSPVTGFNEKLFF. In nucleotides, the CDR3 is TGTGCCAGCAGCCCAGTGACAGGGTTTAATGAAAAACTGTTTTTT.

This clonotype was seen many times. The chain has TRBV7-9 and TRBJ2-7; tentative D call: TRBD1 (6 bases). V was clipped by 5 bases and J by 3 bases, with 14 bases between them. CDR1 is SEHNR and CDR2 is FQNEAQ in the germline V gene (reference sequence). CDR3 length: 14 residues. The CDR3 DNA reads as TGTGCCAGCAGCCTGGCGGACAGACTCTACGAGCAGTACTTC. Its protein is CASSLADRLYEQYF. The full variable domain, in which reference TRBV7-9 and TRBJ2-7 provide the parts outside the CDR3, is DTGVSQNPRHKITKRGQNVTFRCDPISEHNRLYWYRQTLGQGPEFLTYFQNEAQLEKSRLLSDRFSAERPKGSFSTLEIQRTEQGDSAMYLCASSLADRLYEQYFGPGTRLTVT.

The CDR3 region is CASQAVTNEKLFF. In nucleotides, the CDR3 is TGTGCCAGCCAAGCCGTAACTAATGAAAAACTGTTTTTT. J is TRBJ1-4 and V is TRBV18; D unresolved. This CDR3 spans 13 amino acids. The ends were cut back, 8 bases at V and 1 base at J, with 8 bases in the middle. Germline CDR1 and CDR2: KGHSH and LQKENI.

Comment on this clonotype: Possible read error: a much larger clone is one base away. This rearrangement joins TRBV3-1 to TRBJ1-1; no definite D call. The CDR3 sequence is 12 residues long. The germline V gene encodes CDR1 LGHDT and CDR2 YNNKEL (reference sequence). Between the trimmed V and J ends, which lost 3 bases and 4 bases, there was a span of 6 bases. The CDR3 sequence is CASSHGLTEAFF. In DNA form, the CDR3 reads TGTGCCAGCAGCCACGGGCTCACTGAAGCTTTCTTT. Full variable domain (rest looked up from reference TRBV3-1 and TRBJ1-1): DTAVSQTPKYLVTQMGNDKSIKCEQNLGHDTMYWYKQDSKKFLKIMFSYNNKELIINETVPNRFSPKSPDKAHLNLHINSLELGDSAVYFCASSHGLTEAFFGQGTRLTVV.

This clonotype showed up just a few times. This chain uses TRBV7-2 with TRBJ1-1; D unclear. The CDR3 length is 13 residues. The germline CDR1 and CDR2 sequences are SGHTA and FQGNSA. V lost 5 bases and J 4 bases, leaving 11 bases between the germline ends. The CDR3 region is CASSTPGITEAFF. The CDR3 DNA reads as TGTGCCAGCAGCACGCCGGGGATCACTGAAGCTTTCTTT.